These 9 T cell receptor beta chains came from one sample sequenced in a study of blood T cell repertoires in COVID-19. Method: immunoSEQ multiplex PCR; TCRdb's copy keeps in-frame clones and lacks some. The sample lists over 55,000 clones, more than 75% seen once, with 7.4% in the top ten. Material: peripheral blood. Receptor source: a human donor with active COVID-19. The donor label of this sample is uncertain.

This chain connects TRBV27 to TRBJ1-5; the match to TRBD1 covers 9 bases. CDR3 length equals 15 residues. V gave up 1 base and J gave up 11 bases; unmatched junction bases: 9. Germline loops: CDR1 MNHEY, CDR2 SMNVEV (reference sequence). CDR3: CASSLYGTGTPSQHF. The CDR3 coding sequence is TGTGCCAGCAGTTTATATGGGACAGGGACCCCATCCCAGCATTTT.

The rearrangement joins TRBV19 to TRBJ2-2, with 8 positions matching TRBD1. In germline, CDR1 is LNHDA, CDR2 SQIVND (reference sequence). The J segment lost 5 bases and the V segment lost 6 bases, leaving 14 bases of the junction unmatched. CDR3 length: 17 amino acids. The CDR3: CASSPRPDRGWTGELFF. Written as DNA, the CDR3 is TGTGCCAGTAGCCCCCGGCCCGACAGGGGTTGGACCGGGGAGCTGTTTTTT. Combining the CDR3 with reference TRBV19 and TRBJ2-2 gives the whole variable domain DGGITQSPKYLFRKEGQNVTLSCEQNLNHDAMYWYRQDPGQGLRLIYYSQIVNDFQKGDIAEGYSVSREKKESFPLTVTSAQKNPTAFYLCASSPRPDRGWTGELFFGEGSRLTVL.

The chain is built from TRBV5-6 and TRBJ2-7, with 12 bases fitting TRBD2. The CDR3 is made up of 15 amino acids. The V segment lost 1 base and the J segment 7 bases; nucleotides outside the gene matches: 6. Germline values: CDR1 SGHDT, CDR2 YYEEEE. CDR3 bases: TGTGCCAGCAGCTTGCTAGCGGGAGGGAGAGGGGAGCAGTACTTC. Its translation: CASSLLAGGRGEQYF.

The chain carries TRBV7-2 and TRBJ2-7; D is uncertain. Trimming stripped 1 base from V and 2 bases from J, with 9 bases between. The CDR3 is made up of 14 amino acids. Germline loops: CDR1 SGHTA, CDR2 FQGNSA. The CDR3 reads CASSLEFQAYEQYF. CDR3 coding DNA: TGTGCCAGCAGCTTAGAATTTCAGGCCTACGAGCAGTACTTC.

The rearrangement joins TRBV4-1 to TRBJ2-1; D call uncertain. V was clipped by 1 base and J by 5 bases, with 9 bases between them. The CDR3 is 14 residues long. Germline CDR1 reads MGHRA; CDR2 reads YSYEKL. This CDR3 reads CASSQAALDNEQFF. The CDR3 nucleotides are TGCGCCAGCAGCCAAGCGGCGCTAGACAATGAGCAGTTCTTC.

J is TRBJ2-1 and V is TRBV27; no clear D gene. The CDR3 length is 15 residues. Germline V lookup: CDR1 MNHEY, CDR2 SMNVEV (reference sequence). The V end lost 6 bases, the J end lost 0 bases, and 12 bases lay between the germline ends. The CDR3 reads CASSAEANSYNEQFF. In DNA form, the CDR3 reads TGTGCCAGCAGCGCCGAGGCAAACTCCTACAATGAGCAGTTCTTC.

CDR3 loop: CASSHRQGETSNEKLFF. The CDR3 bases are TGTGCCAGTAGTCACCGACAGGGGGAGACCTCAAATGAAAAACTGTTTTTT. This chain uses TRBV19 with TRBJ1-4; TRBD1 aligns across 9 bases. Germline V gives CDR1 LNHDA, CDR2 SQIVND (reference sequence). The junction had 12 bases not matched to a gene; V was cut back by 5 bases and J by 5 bases. The length of the CDR3 is 17 residues. Based on the CDR3 plus reference TRBV19 and TRBJ1-4, the full variable domain is DGGITQSPKYLFRKEGQNVTLSCEQNLNHDAMYWYRQDPGQGLRLIYYSQIVNDFQKGDIAEGYSVSREKKESFPLTVTSAQKNPTAFYLCASSHRQGETSNEKLFFGSGTQLSVL.

This clone was picked up one time. The gene calls are TRBV6-2 or TRBV6-3 and TRBJ2-1, with TRBD1 matching 7 bases. V lost 2 bases, J lost 3 bases, and 4 bases stayed unmatched. CDR1 and CDR2 (germline): MNHEY, SVGEGT. This CDR3 comprises 15 residues. The CDR3 sequence: CASSYTRQGYNEQFF. The CDR3 DNA reads as TGTGCCAGCAGTTACACTCGACAGGGCTACAATGAGCAGTTCTTC.

By its share, this clone is medium-sized. The chain links TRBV10-1 to TRBJ2-2, with D possibly being TRBD2 (7 bases). Germline V lookup: CDR1 WNHNN, CDR2 SYGVQD (reference sequence). This CDR3 spans 15 amino acids. Trimming took off 8 bases at V and 4 bases at J, with 17 bases between the two ends. This CDR3 reads CASAGGALGTGELFF. CDR3 DNA: TGCGCCAGCGCTGGGGGGGCATTGGGCACCGGGGAGCTGTTTTTT.